The 18 T cell receptor beta chains presented below share a single source sample, sequenced in a study of T cells in localized non-small cell lung cancer. The assay was immunoSEQ multiplex PCR, and TCRdb's table has in-frame clones only and misses some. The sample includes tens of thousands of clones, about four fifths of them seen just once. The source material was peripheral blood, sampled before any cancer treatment. Receptor source: a female donor of 60 years or more with stage II squamous cell lung carcinoma.

This clone was detected only a few times. The chain carries TRBV29-1 and TRBJ1-1; D remains ambiguous. V was cut by 8 bases and J by 5 bases, with 15 bases left in between. The length of the CDR3 is 12 residues. CDR1 and CDR2 (germline): SQVTM, ANQGSEA. The DNA of the CDR3 is TGCAGCTTCATAATTGCATCGACTGAAGCTTTCTTT. This codes for CSFIIASTEAFF. The full variable domain, its missing parts supplied by reference TRBV29-1 and TRBJ1-1, is SAVISQKPSRDICQRGTSLTIQCQVDSQVTMMFWYRQQPGQSLTLIATANQGSEATYESGFVIDKFPISRPNLTFSTLTVSNMSPEDSSIYLCSFIIASTEAFFGQGTRLTVV.

The chain employs TRBV4-2 and TRBJ2-7, with D possibly matching TRBD1 (5 bases). The length of the CDR3 is 15 residues. Trimming pared 1 base from V and 3 bases from J, leaving 13 bases between. In germline, CDR1 is LGHNA, CDR2 YNFKEQ. The CDR3 region is CASSQVVGASYEQYF. CDR3 DNA sequence: TGTGCCAGCAGCCAAGTGGTAGGGGCCAGCTACGAGCAGTACTTC.

The J gene is TRBJ2-7, the V gene TRBV18; either TRBD1 or TRBD2 may fit D (6 bases each). With 3 bases removed from V and 6 bases from J, the gap between germline ends came to 15 bases. The CDR3 consists of 14 residues. The germline CDR1 and CDR2 sequences are KGHSH and LQKENI. The CDR3 coding sequence is TGTGCCAGCTCACCGCTGAGGGGGGATGGCGAGCAGTACTTC. It is translated as CASSPLRGDGEQYF.

DNA for the CDR3: TGTGCCAGTACCCCAGAGGAGGGGATCCCTGGAAACACCATATATTTT. Protein sequence: CASTPEEGIPGNTIYF. This chain links TRBV19 with TRBJ1-3, with D perhaps TRBD1 (5 bases). This CDR3 is built from 16 residues. The V gene lost 7 bases and the J gene lost 2 bases, with 18 bases spanning the gap. Per germline, CDR1 LNHDA and CDR2 SQIVND (reference sequence). Filled out from reference TRBV19 and TRBJ1-3, the complete variable domain reads DGGITQSPKYLFRKEGQNVTLSCEQNLNHDAMYWYRQDPGQGLRLIYYSQIVNDFQKGDIAEGYSVSREKKESFPLTVTSAQKNPTAFYLCASTPEEGIPGNTIYFGEGSWLTVV.

The chain carries TRBV11-1 and TRBJ1-4, with 7 positions matching TRBD1. The CDR3 loop spans 14 amino acids. Germline V gene data show CDR1 as SGHAT and CDR2 as FQDESV (reference sequence). J gave up 5 bases and V 5 bases, and 5 bases lay outside the gene matches. The DNA of the CDR3 is TGTGCCAGCAGCCGACAGGGCTCGAATGAAAAACTGTTTTTT. As protein: CASSRQGSNEKLFF. Combining the CDR3 with reference TRBV11-1 and TRBJ1-4 gives the whole variable domain EAEVAQSPRYKITEKSQAVAFWCDPISGHATLYWYRQILGQGPELLVQFQDESVVDDSQLPKDRFSAERLKGVDSTLKIQPAELGDSAMYLCASSRQGSNEKLFFGSGTQLSVL.

The genes are TRBV19 and TRBJ1-1; D not certain. Trimming cost V 9 bases and J 0 bases, with 14 bases left between them. The germline gives CDR1 LNHDA, CDR2 SQIVND (reference sequence). The CDR3 length is 14 residues. Here the CDR3 reads CASRDRIMNTEAFF. For the CDR3, the DNA is TGTGCCAGCCGGGATAGGATCATGAACACTGAAGCTTTCTTT.

The chain carries TRBV7-9 and TRBJ1-1, with D possibly being TRBD1 (5 bases). This CDR3 is 12 amino acids long. Looked up from germline, CDR1 is SEHNR and CDR2 is FQNEAQ (reference sequence). With 5 bases removed from V and 7 bases from J, the gap between germline ends came to 11 bases. CDR3 residues: CASSGAGIEAFF. DNA for the CDR3: TGTGCCAGCAGCGGGGCCGGGATTGAAGCTTTCTTT.

This chain uses TRBV7-9 with TRBJ2-5; D is undetermined. This CDR3 has 15 amino acids. The germline V and J ends were trimmed by 0 bases and 4 bases, with 12 bases remaining between them. The germline CDR1 and CDR2 sequences are SEHNR and FQNEAQ (reference sequence). CDR3 residues: CASSLADRNRETQYF. CDR3 DNA sequence: TGTGCCAGCAGCTTAGCCGACCGTAATCGAGAGACCCAGTACTTC.

The rearrangement uses TRBV6-6 and TRBJ1-2; 8 bases line up with TRBD1. V gave up 0 bases and J gave up 8 bases; unmatched junction bases: 8. The CDR3 contains 15 residues. Germline assignment: CDR1 MNHNY and CDR2 SVGAGI (reference sequence). The CDR3 coding sequence is TGTGCCAGCAGTTACTCGGGCAGGGGGCTAGAGGGCTACACCTTC. It specifies CASSYSGRGLEGYTF.

The chain has TRBV10-2 and TRBJ2-7; 9 bases are shared with TRBD2. This CDR3 region has 18 residues. V was pared by 3 bases and J by 0 bases, with 12 bases of the junction left unmatched. From germline, CDR1 is WSHSY and CDR2 SAAADI. The CDR3 DNA sequence: TGCGCCAGCAGTGATGGTAGCGGGGGAGGGAGCAGCTCCTACGAGCAGTACTTC. Protein: CASSDGSGGGSSSYEQYF.

This clone was seen more than once but under ten times. The V call is TRBV7-3, the J call TRBJ2-5; D remains unclear. The CDR3 consists of 13 residues. Trimming left V 5 bases short and J 1 base short, with 8 bases between. The germline CDR1 and CDR2 sequences are SGHTA and FQGTGA. Here the CDR3 reads CASSASPQETQYF. Written as DNA, the CDR3 is TGTGCCAGCAGCGCCTCCCCCCAAGAGACCCAGTACTTC.

CDR3 amino acids: CASSSGTLLNEKLFF. CDR3 in DNA: TGTGCCAGCAGCTCTGGGACACTACTGAATGAAAAACTGTTTTTT. The chain couples TRBV7-9 to TRBJ1-4, with D possibly TRBD1 on 6 matching bases. The CDR3 runs 15 residues. Between the trimmed V and J ends, which lost 4 bases and 5 bases, there was a span of 14 bases. Germline loops: CDR1 SEHNR, CDR2 FQNEAQ (reference sequence).

The rearrangement uses TRBV18 and TRBJ1-4; TRBD1 might be the D (5 bases). V was cut by 5 bases and J by 6 bases, with 16 bases left in between. Germline V gives CDR1 KGHSH, CDR2 LQKENI. The CDR3 is 15 residues long. The CDR3 bases are TGTGCCAGCTCATCAAGTCCGGGGCCTGATGAAAAACTGTTTTTT. It codes for CASSSSPGPDEKLFF.

This clone has a single count. This chain connects TRBV29-1 to TRBJ2-7; 7 nucleotides match TRBD1. The CDR3 covers 13 residues. V lost 3 bases, J lost 3 bases, and 5 bases stayed unmatched. Germline V CDR1 and CDR2: SQVTM, ANQGSEA. CDR3 nucleotide sequence: TGCAGCGTTGAGGGAAGACAGGGCTACGAGCAGTACTTC. Translating it yields CSVEGRQGYEQYF.

The rearrangement joins TRBV19 to TRBJ2-3; 10 bases match TRBD2. Germline V gene sequence: CDR1 LNHDA, CDR2 SQIVND (reference sequence). V gave up 4 bases and J gave up 1 base; unmatched junction bases: 8. The length of the CDR3 is 17 residues. CDR3 protein: CASSKRGGSFGTDTQYF. The CDR3 bases are TGTGCCAGTAGTAAGCGGGGGGGCTCCTTTGGCACAGATACGCAGTATTTT. Full variable domain (outside the CDR3, taken from reference TRBV19 and TRBJ2-3): DGGITQSPKYLFRKEGQNVTLSCEQNLNHDAMYWYRQDPGQGLRLIYYSQIVNDFQKGDIAEGYSVSREKKESFPLTVTSAQKNPTAFYLCASSKRGGSFGTDTQYFGPGTRLTVL.

The chain couples TRBV7-9 to TRBJ1-2; tentatively, D is TRBD1 (6 bases). The germline CDR1 and CDR2 sequences are SEHNR and FQNEAQ (reference sequence). V was cut by 5 bases and J by 0 bases, with 13 bases left in between. This CDR3 region has 15 residues. The CDR3 DNA sequence: TGTGCCAGCAGCCCCTTTAAGGGGGCTAACTATGGCTACACCTTC. This encodes CASSPFKGANYGYTF.

The chain couples TRBV6-1 to TRBJ1-1; D call uncertain. Germline V gives CDR1 MNHNS, CDR2 SASEGT. The CDR3 length is 13 residues. Trimming left V 6 bases short and J 0 bases short, with 8 bases between. In nucleotides, the CDR3 is TGTGCCAGCAGGGGCCAGATGAACACTGAAGCTTTCTTT. Protein: CASRGQMNTEAFF.

J is TRBJ1-2 and V is TRBV6-6; 8 bases line up with TRBD1. The CDR3 has 14 amino acids. Trimming at V came to 5 bases and at J to 7 bases, leaving 9 bases not matched to a gene. Looked up from germline, CDR1 is MNHNY and CDR2 is SVGAGI (reference sequence). The CDR3 sequence: CASSTGQGSGGYTF. CDR3 DNA sequence: TGTGCCAGCAGTACCGGACAGGGATCAGGTGGCTACACCTTC.